This T cell receptor (beta chain) was sequenced in a study of cytomegalovirus exposure and HLA in healthy donors. Study-level points and caveats: The classifier reportedly diagnosed cytomegalovirus status with high specificity and sensitivity. Equally common other TCR beta chains were less clonally expanded than HLA-associated ones, a later analysis found. The authors later found most CMV-associated TCR beta chains appeared HLA-restricted.

It was with 60 Vbeta and 13 Jbeta primers that the PCR ran. In the study's own analysis: A follow-up analysis tallied 73 million or so unique TCR beta chains, roughly 11 million shared. Assay used: immunoSEQ multiplex PCR; TCRdb lists only in-frame clones, some missing. That table is the source of V, J and clone size, and D and trimming were worked out from the DNA. The sample includes some 200,000 clones, 73% of them seen just once. Points on this clone: The antigen is not known.

Germline loops: CDR1 GTSNPN, CDR2 SVGIG (reference sequence). Trimming removed 0 bases from V and 2 bases from J, with 7 bases in between. The CDR3 runs to 13 residues. The receptor comes from a woman aged 30 to 39 in good health and CMV-seronegative. Sequencing input: PBMCs. The J gene is TRBJ2-5, the V gene TRBV30; possible D gene TRBD1, 5 bases. CDR3 coding DNA: TGTGCCTGGAGTGTAAACAGGCAAGAGACCCAGTACTTC. Translating it yields CAWSVNRQETQYF.